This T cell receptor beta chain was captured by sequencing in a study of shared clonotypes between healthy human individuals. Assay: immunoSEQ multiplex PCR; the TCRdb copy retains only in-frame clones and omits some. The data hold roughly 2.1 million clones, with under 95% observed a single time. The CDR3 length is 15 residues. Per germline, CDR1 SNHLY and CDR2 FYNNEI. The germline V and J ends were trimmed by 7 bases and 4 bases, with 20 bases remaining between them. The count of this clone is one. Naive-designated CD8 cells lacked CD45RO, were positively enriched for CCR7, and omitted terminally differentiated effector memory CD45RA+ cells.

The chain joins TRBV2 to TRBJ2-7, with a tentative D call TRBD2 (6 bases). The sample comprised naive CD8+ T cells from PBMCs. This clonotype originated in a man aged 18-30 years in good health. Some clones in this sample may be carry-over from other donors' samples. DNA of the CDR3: TGTGCCAGCATGGTGAGGAGGGATGAACCTTACGAGCAGTACTTC. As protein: CASMVRRDEPYEQYF.